This T cell receptor beta chain derives from a study of blood T cells in healthy people across ages (dated by TCRdb to between 2014 and 2016). As for the study more broadly: In model experiments, template switching captured roughly one uniquely barcoded TCR beta cDNA molecule for every two T cells. Age-related changes in TCR beta repertoire diversity were measured in the study by deep sequencing normalized with unique cDNA molecular identifiers. Four age groups were formed from the donors: young (average around 15 years), middle-aged (approximately 39), aged (under 70) and long-lived (approximately 80). Using the same blood draw, the study looked at two additional independent replicas of 1 million unique cDNA reads for two donors, one aged 18 to 30 and the other aged 80 or older. Broad study findings and their caveats: Observed TCR beta diversity per million T cells fell roughly linearly with age, and a significant reduction was already apparent by age roughly 40. Total diversity estimates from one million sequenced T cells were considered lower bounds and underestimates. The long-lived group showed more naive CD4+ T cells, fewer expanded clones and increased TCR diversity than the aged group, suggesting age selection. The percentage of naive T cells measured by flow cytometry correlated strongly with observed TCR beta diversity. Since profiling was done on bulk unsorted PBMCs, naive and antigen-experienced compartments could not be conclusively compared. Because the CMV infection status of the donors was unknown, age-related changes in expanded clonotypes may potentially have been confounded.

The library was generated by 5' RACE. Reads for this sample came from an Illumina HiSeq 2500. A second about 7 to 12 cycle PCR used a sample-barcoded 5' primer and a J-beta primer mix. Each TCR beta cDNA molecule received a unique molecular identifier from a template-switch 5' adaptor carrying 12 random nucleotides. Each sample yielded at least 2.5 million CDR3-containing paired-end reads. First-strand cDNA was synthesized from all RNA with the Mint cDNA synthesis kit, primed by a TRBC-specific oligonucleotide. Following uracil-DNA glycosylase treatment, a first 18-cycle PCR with universal primers M1SS and BC2_uni_R was performed on all cDNA. The study's processing was this. For normalization, 1 million high-quality reads were randomly selected from each sample, with every read carrying a distinct molecular identifier. Instead of being binned into consensus sequences, reads with shared molecular identifiers were discarded. CDR3 identification, clonotype clustering and error correction used MiTCR with a Q25 quality threshold and the strictest error-elimination algorithm. A nonparametric unseen species model with Euler transformation was used to estimate lower-bound total TCR beta diversity. TCRdb cleaned the public reads at Q25 with fastp, built clones with MiXCR and kept in-frame beta chains. Identical CDR3 protein sequences are pooled into one entry, listed with their most common genes and DNA. None of the V and J calls come from the authors' own analysis; TCRdb made them. In all, the sample holds 760,000 or so distinct CDR3 sequences, and approximately 25% of those were seen once. In total, the top ten clones hold just under 9.5% of the sample.

Systemically healthy Caucasian individuals from Russia, around 39 in total and aged roughly 6 to 100 years, were included as donors. Each donor gave ten milliliters of peripheral blood, drawn into EDTA-treated Vacutainer tubes. PBMCs were isolated by Ficoll-Paque density-gradient centrifugation, with at least 6 million obtained per sample. Trizol reagent was used to extract total RNA from the PBMCs, yielding at least 6 micrograms per sample. For every donor, an aliquot of PBMCs went through flow cytometry to measure the percentages of naive CD45RAhigh/CD27high T cells. A few counts support this clonotype. The antigen this receptor binds is unknown. Base-call qualities are not available, and no considerably larger clone is one nucleotide away. The cysteine opens and the phenylalanine closes a CDR3 of 16 amino acids. Kept here is only the CDR3 DNA, which spans 48 bases and is read in frame from base 1. CDR1 SGHAT and CDR2 FQNNGV are derived from the germline V gene. Germline trimming amounts to 3 bases on V and 6 bases on J, with 11 as the count of junction bases outside the gene matches.

The same specimen was also included in a second study, on T cells of mothers and their children. According to the second study: Donors were nine systemically healthy Caucasian individuals: three mothers and their six children. cDNA synthesis used all of the extracted RNA, with roughly 1.5 ug of RNA in each 15 ul reaction. Sample barcodes and 2-4 random nucleotides were added via the M1S primer in the second PCR. More than 8.5 million TCR beta CDR3 reads were obtained from each mother, and millions of reads were obtained from each child. Thymic selection shapes the output of TCR recombination in a similar way in related and unrelated pairs, and inherited differences have a minor effect. Normalized repertoire overlap was always found to be slightly, but never significantly, higher in related mother-child pairs than in unrelated mother-child pairs. With a sensitivity of about 100 clones per million clonotypes, no persistent microchimeric T cell clones were detected. The study used deep NGS to compare TCR beta repertoires of mothers and children, seeking features distinguishing related mother-child pairs from unrelated individuals. The mean age was approximately 41 +/- 4 years for the mothers and roughly 11 +/- 4 years for the children. Libraries were sequenced on Illumina HiSeq 2000 with 100+100 nt paired-end reads after adapter ligation with NEBNext reagents. To prevent cross-contamination, the mother and child libraries were prepared one month apart and sequenced in separate runs. Each donor had between roughly 450,000 and 2,300,000 distinct TCR beta clonotypes identified. Naive TCR beta clonotypes were estimated from low-frequency clonotypes matched to each donor's FACS-determined naive share, without sorting.

The rearrangement combines TRBV11-2 with TRBJ2-5; 9 nucleotides in the junction match TRBD2. The sequencing input was blood. The TCR comes from a boy between 10 and 17 years old in good health. The nucleotide sequence is TGTGCCAGCAGCTTGGATAGCGGGGGTTACTCACAGACCCAGTACTTC. Its translation is CASSLDSGGYSQTQYF.